This is a list of T cell receptor beta chains from one sample in a study of identical twins. MiXCR, run by TCRdb on the 5' RACE reads, gives a single entry per CDR3 protein. The repertoire holds approximately 500,000 distinct CDR3 sequences, with roughly 15% as singletons. This sample was also put to use in a study of yellow fever vaccine responses in identical twins.

The sample consisted of CD4+ T cells sorted from blood. The receptors stem from a woman between 18 and 29 years old in good health. Both conserved end residues are trimmed from each CDR3. The D gene is left open where the match is weak.

v_call: TRBV11-3; cdr3_length: 14; d_call: TRBD2; j_call: TRBJ2-1; cdr3_aa: ASSKISGISYNEQF
v_call: TRBV20-1; cdr3_length: 14; d_call: TRBD1; j_call: TRBJ1-2; cdr3_aa: SARDRGQTFNYGYT
v_call: TRBV20-1; cdr3_length: 13; d_call: TRBD2; j_call: TRBJ2-2; cdr3_aa: SARPSGTNTGELF
v_call: TRBV5-1; cdr3_length: 12; d_call: TRBD2; j_call: TRBJ2-5; cdr3_aa: ASRSAGTQETQY
v_call: TRBV20-1; cdr3_length: 13; d_call: -; j_call: TRBJ2-1; cdr3_aa: SARGGGGSYNEQF
v_call: TRBV5-1; cdr3_length: 13; d_call: -; j_call: TRBJ2-3; cdr3_aa: ASSLSGDSTDTQY
v_call: TRBV2; cdr3_length: 13; d_call: TRBD2; j_call: TRBJ2-1; cdr3_aa: ASLQWSGRAGEQF
v_call: TRBV10-3; cdr3_length: 12; d_call: TRBD1; j_call: TRBJ2-1; cdr3_aa: AISAGTGNNEQF
v_call: TRBV10-3; cdr3_length: 11; d_call: -; j_call: TRBJ1-1; cdr3_aa: AIKRGGGTEAF
v_call: TRBV29-1; cdr3_length: 11; d_call: -; j_call: TRBJ2-7; cdr3_aa: SATFPGRYEQY
v_call: TRBV5-1; cdr3_length: 12; d_call: -; j_call: TRBJ2-7; cdr3_aa: ASSLTDSIYEQY
v_call: TRBV7-3; cdr3_length: 13; d_call: -; j_call: TRBJ1-1; cdr3_aa: ASSTQQGWSTEAF
v_call: TRBV5-1; cdr3_length: 12; d_call: TRBD1; j_call: TRBJ1-2; cdr3_aa: ASSSGQLDYGYT
v_call: TRBV27; cdr3_length: 13; d_call: -; j_call: TRBJ2-7; cdr3_aa: ASSPLTTGTYEQY
v_call: TRBV6-2/TRBV6-3; cdr3_length: 15; d_call: TRBD2; j_call: TRBJ2-1; cdr3_aa: ASSGGSGRGVGNEQF
v_call: TRBV12-3/TRBV12-4; cdr3_length: 13; d_call: TRBD1; j_call: TRBJ1-4; cdr3_aa: ASSSDRAGSEKLF
v_call: TRBV5-1; cdr3_length: 19; d_call: TRBD2; j_call: TRBJ2-1; cdr3_aa: ASRAPQQGIQASGGYNEQF
v_call: TRBV3-1; cdr3_length: 14; d_call: -; j_call: TRBJ2-3; cdr3_aa: ASSQVEGGSTDTQY
v_call: TRBV11-2; cdr3_length: 12; d_call: TRBD2; j_call: TRBJ2-1; cdr3_aa: ASSSSGSRDEQF
v_call: TRBV7-2; cdr3_length: 12; d_call: TRBD2; j_call: TRBJ2-1; cdr3_aa: ASSSGLHYNEQF
v_call: TRBV10-3; cdr3_length: 10; d_call: TRBD1; j_call: TRBJ1-1; cdr3_aa: AIGQGGTEAF
v_call: TRBV3-1; cdr3_length: 14; d_call: TRBD1; j_call: TRBJ1-5; cdr3_aa: ASSQDLRQGNQPQH
v_call: TRBV7-2; cdr3_length: 13; d_call: -; j_call: TRBJ2-2; cdr3_aa: ASSSVSGTTGELF
v_call: TRBV2; cdr3_length: 13; d_call: -; j_call: TRBJ2-1; cdr3_aa: ASSVPGTWYNEQF
v_call: TRBV18; cdr3_length: 10; d_call: TRBD1; j_call: TRBJ2-7; cdr3_aa: ASSPGQGWVN
v_call: TRBV29-1; cdr3_length: 10; d_call: -; j_call: TRBJ1-2; cdr3_aa: SVDRGPYGYT
v_call: TRBV29-1; cdr3_length: 11; d_call: -; j_call: TRBJ1-2; cdr3_aa: SVFRASVDGYT
v_call: TRBV6-2/TRBV6-3; cdr3_length: 13; d_call: TRBD1; j_call: TRBJ1-1; cdr3_aa: ASSLIRGISGEAF
v_call: TRBV10-3; cdr3_length: 11; d_call: -; j_call: TRBJ1-1; cdr3_aa: AISDYQNTEAF
v_call: TRBV6-5; cdr3_length: 13; d_call: TRBD1; j_call: TRBJ2-7; cdr3_aa: ASSYSARGPDEQY
v_call: TRBV20-1; cdr3_length: 15; d_call: TRBD2; j_call: TRBJ2-1; cdr3_aa: SAKKLAGAGSYNEQF
v_call: TRBV2; cdr3_length: 11; d_call: TRBD1; j_call: TRBJ2-3; cdr3_aa: ASVDRGTDTQY
v_call: TRBV4-2; cdr3_length: 15; d_call: TRBD2; j_call: TRBJ2-5; cdr3_aa: ASSQVLRGGNPETQY
v_call: TRBV5-1; cdr3_length: 17; d_call: TRBD2; j_call: TRBJ2-1; cdr3_aa: ASSHSGLAGEHRGNEQF
v_call: TRBV20-1; cdr3_length: 12; d_call: -; j_call: TRBJ2-7; cdr3_aa: SATDLGPGYEQY
v_call: TRBV6-1; cdr3_length: 6; d_call: -; j_call: TRBJ2-1; cdr3_aa: ASTEQF
v_call: TRBV11-2; cdr3_length: 18; d_call: TRBD2; j_call: TRBJ2-2; cdr3_aa: ASSLQAVARAGVRTGELF